The 32 T cell receptor beta chains below all came from one sample that was sequenced in a study of tumor and adjacent non-tumor tissue in lung cancer. The library came from three nested PCR rounds adapted from ARM-PCR protocols. One entry per CDR3 protein results from TCRdb running MiXCR on the multiplex PCR reads. The profile shows more than 85,000 distinct CDR3 sequences, 50% to 70% of them singletons. No cell sorting was done before RNA was extracted from the tissue. More than 3 cm separated this lung sample from the edge of the tumor. The sample was distant non-tumor lung tissue. These receptors all come from a man aged 60-69 years with non-small cell lung cancer.

By share of the sample, this clonotype is medium-sized. The chain recombines TRBV11-3 with TRBJ1-1; D is uncertain. V lost 4 bases, J lost 5 bases, and 8 bases lay in between. Germline V lookup: CDR1 SGHNT, CDR2 YENEEA. CDR3 length equals 12 residues. CDR3 sequence: CASSSWDTEAFF. CDR3 coding DNA: TGTGCCAGCAGCTCATGGGATACTGAAGCTTTCTTT.

As to this clonotype: One end of the junction does not line up with germline, which may come from a read error. The CDR3 nucleotides read TGTGACAGAAGCTTAGTCGGCTACACAGATACTCAGTATTTT. This translates into CDRSLVGYTDTQYF. The chain has TRBV11-3 and TRBJ2-3; D is unclear. Germline V gene lookup returns CDR1 SGHNT and CDR2 YENEEA. This CDR3 is 14 amino acids long.

This clonotype showed up many times. The V call is TRBV12-3 or TRBV12-4, the J call TRBJ1-2, with TRBD1 matching over 12 bases. This CDR3 is built from 13 residues. Unmatched junction bases numbered 2, after V lost 5 bases and J lost 7 bases. The CDR3 DNA sequence: TGTGCCAGCAGTCCGGGACAGGGGGCTGGCTACACCTTC. Residues: CASSPGQGAGYTF.

The V call is TRBV19, the J call TRBJ2-6, with 8 bases lining up with TRBD1. The J segment lost 3 bases and the V segment lost 1 base, leaving 5 bases of the junction unmatched. This CDR3 has 17 amino acids. CDR1 is LNHDA and CDR2 is SQIVND in the germline V gene (reference sequence). The CDR3: CASSIGTGGGGANVLTF. In DNA, the CDR3 is TGTGCCAGTAGTATAGGAACAGGGGGTGGTGGGGCCAACGTCCTGACTTTC.

Points on this clonotype: Since no conserved phenylalanine or tryptophan closes the CDR3, a read error is the likely cause. V and J are TRBV11-3 and TRBJ2-1, with D unclear. CDR3 length: 15 residues. Trimming shortened V by 1 base and J by 5 bases, and 12 bases separated the two germline ends. Germline CDR1 and CDR2: SGHNT and YENEEA. The DNA of the CDR3 is TGTGCCAGCAGCTTAGCCTGGACGTACAACAATGAGCAGTTCTCC. Translation gives CASSLAWTYNNEQFS.

In the case of this clonotype: A much larger clone is a single base away; this may be a read error. CDR3 loop: CSAFPVTGGITEQYF. In nucleotides, the CDR3 is TGCAGTGCTTTCCCCGTGACAGGGGGAATTACCGAGCAGTACTTC. J is TRBJ2-7 and V is TRBV20-1; 9 nucleotides match TRBD1. The ends lost 5 bases at V and 6 bases at J; junction bases unmatched: 14. CDR1 is DFQATT and CDR2 is SNEGSKA in the germline V gene (reference sequence). The CDR3 spans 15 residues.

In this sample, this clonotype turned up many times. The chain uses TRBV4-3 and TRBJ2-7, with D maybe TRBD2 (5 bases). CDR1 and CDR2 from the germline V gene are LGHNA and YSLEER. Trimming shortened V by 0 bases and J by 7 bases, and 13 bases separated the two germline ends. This CDR3 spans 14 amino acids. The CDR3 nucleotides read TGCGCCAGCAGCCAAGATATCGGAGACTATGAGCAGTACTTC. It codes for CASSQDIGDYEQYF.

As regards this clonotype: A much larger clone sits a single nucleotide away, making a read error possible. The V and J genes are TRBV5-1 and TRBJ1-6; possibly TRBD1 for D (6 bases). CDR1 is SGHRS and CDR2 is YFSETQ in the germline V gene. V shed 9 bases and J shed 6 bases, with 16 bases lying between them. CDR3 length equals 14 residues. This chain's CDR3 is CAIRYTGFNSPLHF. In nucleotides, the CDR3 is TGCGCCATCAGGTATACAGGGTTTAATTCACCCCTCCACTTT.

A remark on this clonotype: Germline is not matched at one junction end, which may reflect a read error. V gene TRBV11-2 combines with J gene TRBJ2-7; no clear D. The CDR3 totals 14 residues. Per the germline V gene, CDR1 is SGHAT and CDR2 is FQNNGV. The CDR3 bases are TGTGTCAGCAACGCTGGTACTCGCACCTACGAGCATTACTTC. Translating it yields CVSNAGTRTYEHYF.

In regard to this clonotype: Its ends do not fully match the called genes, so a read error is possible. The rearrangement joins TRBV4-3 to TRBJ2-1; D gene unclear. Germline-derived CDR1 and CDR2 are LGHNA and YSLEER. The CDR3 loop spans 10 amino acids. For the CDR3, the DNA is TGCGCCAGCAGCTGCAATGAGCAATCCTTC. Translating it yields CASSCNEQSF.

Here the CDR3 DNA reads TGTGCCATCAGCTTCAGGACAGGGGGCATTGAAGCTTTCTTT. Its protein product is CAISFRTGGIEAFF. This sequence joins TRBV6-2 or TRBV6-3 and TRBJ1-1; 11 bases align to TRBD1. Trimming removed 10 bases from V and 7 bases from J; junction bases left unmatched: 11. Germline CDR1 is MNHEY and CDR2 is SVGEGT. CDR3 size: 14 residues.

Of note for this clonotype: A read error may produce the germline difference seen at one junction end. The chain couples TRBV29-1 to TRBJ1-1; TRBD1 matches 7 bases. Germline V lookup: CDR1 SQVTM, CDR2 ANQGSEA. This CDR3 comprises 12 residues. DNA of the CDR3: TGCAGCACAGCCCATACAGGGGTTTTACAGACCTTT. Translated: CSTAHTGVLQTF.

As for this clonotype: A read error may explain this, as a much larger clone is one base away. This chain joins TRBV5-6 and TRBJ2-7; D uncertain. Germline V lookup: CDR1 SGHDT, CDR2 YYEEEE. The CDR3 has 15 residues. The CDR3 nucleotides are TGTGCCGGCAGCTCCTGGCCAGGCAGTACAGACGAGCAGTACTTC. This codes for CAGSSWPGSTDEQYF.

Concerning this clonotype itself: Since a much larger clone is just one base distant, this may be a read error. This sequence joins TRBV6-2 or TRBV6-3 and TRBJ2-5, with D hard to call. Trimming cost V 4 bases and J 2 bases, with 14 bases left between them. CDR1 is MNHEY and CDR2 is SVGEGT in the germline V gene. The CDR3 consists of 15 residues. CDR3 region: CASSSAWVTQETQYF. DNA for the CDR3: TGTGCCAGCAGTTCAGCGTGGGTAACACAAGAGACCCAGTACTTC.

This clonotype was observed at least ten times. The chain is built from TRBV6-6 and TRBJ2-5; 7 bases fit TRBD2. Trimming removed 0 bases from V and 0 bases from J; junction bases left unmatched: 7. The germline V gene has CDR1 MNHNY and CDR2 SVGAGI (reference sequence). The CDR3 is made up of 17 amino acids. The CDR3 DNA sequence: TGTGCCAGCAGTTACTCGGACCGGACTAGGAACCAAGAGACCCAGTACTTC. Protein product: CASSYSDRTRNQETQYF.

In regard to this clonotype: This may stem from a read error, because a much larger clone lies one nucleotide away. The V call is TRBV5-1, the J call TRBJ1-3; no clear D gene. This CDR3 has 15 residues. Germline lookup yields CDR1 SGHRS and CDR2 YFSETQ. V dropped 4 bases and J dropped 8 bases, with 19 bases sitting between them. The CDR3: CASSTDGSRDDTIYF. The CDR3 bases are TGCGCCAGCAGCACGGACGGCTCCCGCGACGACACCATATATTTT. Based on the CDR3 plus reference TRBV5-1 and TRBJ1-3, the full variable domain is KAGVTQTPRYLIKTRGQQVTLSCSPISGHRSVSWYQQTPGQGLQFLFEYFSETQRNKGNFPGRFSGRQFSNSRSEMNVSTLELGDSALYLCASSTDGSRDDTIYFGEGSWLTVV.

V gene TRBV5-8 combines with J gene TRBJ1-1; tentative D call: TRBD1 (5 bases). Per the germline V gene, CDR1 is SGHTS and CDR2 is YDEGEE. This CDR3 region has 13 residues. Deletions cut 3 bases from V and 10 bases from J, with 16 bases between. CDR3 sequence: CASSWGRMARAFF. CDR3 sequence (DNA): TGTGCCAGCAGCTGGGGACGGATGGCGAGAGCTTTCTTT.

On this clonotype itself: Mismatch with germline at one junction end may stem from a read error. The gene calls are TRBV12-3 or TRBV12-4 and TRBJ2-6; TRBD1 matches at 9 bases. This CDR3 is built from 18 residues. This CDR3 is CSSSRGRDRVSGAKVLTF. The CDR3 region has the DNA TGTTCCAGCAGCCGAGGCCGGGACAGGGTCTCTGGGGCCAAGGTCCTGACTTTC.

This clonotype was observed a handful of times. This may stem from a read error, because a much larger clone lies one nucleotide away. This chain connects TRBV6-5 to TRBJ1-1; perhaps TRBD1 as D (5 bases). CDR1 and CDR2 from the germline V gene are MNHEY and SVGAGI. The CDR3 is 14 residues long. This chain's CDR3 is CASSGTGRGTGAFF. The CDR3, as DNA: TGTGCCAGCAGTGGTACAGGACGGGGCACTGGAGCTTTCTTT.

Of note for this clonotype: The conserved phenylalanine or tryptophan normally closing the CDR3 is absent here, so this likely arose from a read error. V is TRBV29-1 and J is TRBJ2-1, with a possible D match to TRBD1 (6 bases). CDR1 is SQVTM, CDR2 ANQGSEA, per germline. The CDR3 is 16 residues long. V lost 7 bases and J 9 bases, leaving 28 bases between the germline ends. The CDR3: CSANEATQGGISEQFV. The CDR3 nucleotides are TGCAGCGCTAACGAGGCCACACAGGGTGGCATAAGTGAGCAGTTCGTC.

This clonotype was recorded a few times. The chain has TRBV30 and TRBJ2-7; D is undetermined. CDR3 size: 14 residues. CDR1 is GTSNPN and CDR2 is SVGIG in the germline V gene (reference sequence). V lost 4 bases, J lost 2 bases, and 15 bases lay in between. The CDR3 loop reads CAWNPLRTPYEQYF. CDR3 sequence (DNA): TGTGCCTGGAACCCCCTAAGGACCCCCTACGAGCAGTACTTC.

Remarks on this clonotype: Compared with germline, one end of the junction differs, possibly owing to a read error. In DNA, the CDR3 is TGTACCAGCAGTCGGACCCATAACCCTGGGGAGCAGTTCTTC. As protein: CTSSRTHNPGEQFF. This chain connects TRBV28 to TRBJ2-1, with no clear D. This CDR3 is 14 amino acids long. In germline, CDR1 is MDHEN, CDR2 SYDVKM.

This clonotype has just a few counts. The V gene is TRBV20-1, the J gene TRBJ1-5, with 10 bases identical to TRBD1. CDR3 length: 14 residues. Trimming cost V 3 bases and J 7 bases; bases outside gene matches: 6. The germline CDR1 and CDR2 sequences are DFQATT and SNEGSKA (reference sequence). CDR3 nucleotide sequence: TGCAGTGCTAGGAGACAGGGGGCAGGGCAGCCCCAGCATTTT. It translates to CSARRQGAGQPQHF.

As concerns this clonotype: The junction departs from the called germline gene at one end, perhaps through a read error. J is TRBJ2-7 and V is TRBV12-3 or TRBV12-4, with 11 bases matching TRBD1. This CDR3 has 15 amino acids. DNA of the CDR3: TGTGTCAGCAGCTTCGGGGACAGGGGGACCTACGAGCAGTACTTC. Encoded protein: CVSSFGDRGTYEQYF.

This clonotype was counted once. Possible read error: a much larger clone is one base away. The rearrangement uses TRBV6-2 or TRBV6-3 and TRBJ2-7, with D possibly being TRBD2 (6 bases). The germline V gene encodes CDR1 MNHEY and CDR2 SVGEGT. Trimming removed 2 bases at V and 3 bases at J, with 17 bases between. The CDR3 has 16 residues. The CDR3 nucleotides are TGTGCCAGCAGTTACCTCGCCGGGGCGGGAAGCTACGAGCAGTACTTC. Translation gives CASSYLAGAGSYEQYF.

This clonotype was picked up many times. The rearrangement uses TRBV12-3 or TRBV12-4 and TRBJ1-1; D not certain. V gave up 1 base and J gave up 1 base, with 10 bases separating them. The CDR3 length is 15 residues. CDR3 loop: CASSLGSQRNTEAFF. The CDR3 nucleotides read TGTGCCAGCAGTTTAGGGTCACAAAGGAACACTGAAGCTTTCTTT.

CDR3 protein: CASSGMGASNQPQHF. CDR3 sequence (DNA): TGTGCCAGCAGTGGGATGGGTGCGAGCAATCAGCCCCAGCATTTT. The rearrangement joins TRBV6-1 to TRBJ1-5; D is unclear. Per germline, CDR1 MNHNS and CDR2 SASEGT. This CDR3 has 15 amino acids. V was cut by 4 bases and J by 1 base, with 11 bases left in between.

Comment on this clonotype: Here the CDR3 omits its conserved ending phenylalanine or tryptophan, so a read error is the likely source. The DNA is omitted, as the CDR3 cannot be located on it reliably, and the CDR3 follows TCRdb's listing. The rearrangement joins TRBV11-1 to TRBJ2-1; TRBD2 was called by the table and not checked on the DNA. Germline loops: CDR1 SGHAT, CDR2 FQDESV (reference sequence). Counting both end residues, the CDR3 totals 13 amino acids. The CDR3 is CAGSSFPLGDTFL.

With respect to this clonotype: This sequence may be a read error, since a much larger clone differs from it by one base. This rearrangement joins TRBV30 to TRBJ1-1, with unresolved D. The germline CDR1 and CDR2 sequences are GTSNPN and SVGIG (reference sequence). The CDR3 totals 13 residues. The CDR3 spells CAWCVLVGTEAFF. As DNA, the CDR3 is TGTGCCTGGTGTGTACTGGTGGGGACTGAAGCTTTCTTT.

The chain employs TRBV7-2 and TRBJ2-1, with 8 bases aligning to TRBD2. This CDR3 contains 16 residues. Germline lookup yields CDR1 SGHTA and CDR2 FQGNSA. J lost 0 bases, V lost 5 bases, and 6 bases had no gene match. CDR3 sequence: CASSPERGRSYNEQFF. The CDR3 bases are TGTGCCAGCAGCCCAGAGCGGGGGCGCTCCTACAATGAGCAGTTCTTC. Combining the CDR3 with reference TRBV7-2 and TRBJ2-1 gives the whole variable domain GAGVSQSPSNKVTEKGKDVELRCDPISGHTALYWYRQSLGQGLEFLIYFQGNSAPDKSGLPSDRFSAERTGGSVSTLTIQRTQQEDSAVYLCASSPERGRSYNEQFFGPGTRLTVL.

This clonotype has more than one count but fewer than ten. The CDR3 DNA is TGCAGTGCCCTCCCGACTAGCGGGGGGGGTGGTGGGCAGTTCTTC. This translates into CSALPTSGGGGGQFF. The V gene is TRBV20-1, the J gene TRBJ2-1; TRBD2 matches at 14 bases. The trim removed 6 bases at V and 12 bases at J, leaving 13 bases unmatched. Germline V CDR1 and CDR2: DFQATT, SNEGSKA (reference sequence). This CDR3 contains 15 residues.

Worth noting for this clonotype: The junction does not match germline at one end; this may be a read error. This sequence joins TRBV6-5 and TRBJ1-4; TRBD1 matches 9 bases. This CDR3 has 20 residues. Germline CDR1 is MNHEY and CDR2 is SVGAGI. In nucleotides, the CDR3 is TGTGTCAGCAGTTACTCCCCTATCGGGGACAGGGCGACAAGTAATGAAAAACTGTTTTTT. Protein product: CVSSYSPIGDRATSNEKLFF.